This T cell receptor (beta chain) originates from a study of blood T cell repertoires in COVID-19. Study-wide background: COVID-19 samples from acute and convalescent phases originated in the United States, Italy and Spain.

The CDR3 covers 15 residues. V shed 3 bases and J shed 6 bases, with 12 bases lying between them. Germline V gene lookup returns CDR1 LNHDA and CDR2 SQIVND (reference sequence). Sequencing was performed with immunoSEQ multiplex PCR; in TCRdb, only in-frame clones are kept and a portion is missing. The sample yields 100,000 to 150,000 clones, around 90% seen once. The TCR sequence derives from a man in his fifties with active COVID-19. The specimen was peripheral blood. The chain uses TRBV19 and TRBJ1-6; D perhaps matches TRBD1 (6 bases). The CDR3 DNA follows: TGTGCCAGTAGTATCGGCGTCAGGGGTAATTCACCCCTCCACTTT. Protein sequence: CASSIGVRGNSPLHF.